This TCR beta chain was captured in a study of T-cell reconstitution after alpha-beta-depleted transplantation in children. Germline CDR1 DFQATT, CDR2 SNEGSKA (reference sequence). The V end lost 6 bases, the J end lost 0 bases, and 14 bases lay between the germline ends. CDR3 length equals 14 residues. As it was prepared, the TCRbeta library received unique molecular identifiers. Each CDR3 protein gets one entry after TCRdb re-called the PCR reads with MiXCR. This sample carries some 500,000 distinct CDR3 sequences, roughly 18% of them seen once, and the ten largest clones take roughly 3.3%. The sequenced sample was PBMCs from the stem cell graft donor, obtained from the stem cell graft. The TCR comes from a human donor who donated a stem cell graft to a child with acute lymphoblastic leukemia. The chain carries TRBV20-1 and TRBJ1-2, with D unclear. CDR3 in DNA: TGCAGTGCCCAACCCGTGGACGCTAACTATGGCTACACCTTC. Translation: CSAQPVDANYGYTF.